These 22 T cell receptor beta chains originate from one sample sequenced in a study of CD4 T cells in relation to SARS-CoV-2 and coronaviruses. CD4+ T cells from unexposed donors were obtained before the COVID-19 pandemic (2011-2018). CD4+ T cells were isolated from the cells after around 10 days of culture. Their antigens remain unidentified. Method: immunoSEQ multiplex PCR; TCRdb's copy keeps in-frame clones and lacks some. The sample comprises about 17,000 clones, 82% of which are singletons, and 30% to 35% rests with the top ten. What was sequenced was CD4+ T cells from PBMCs, cultured in vitro. Source of these receptors: a human donor in good health.

V and J are TRBV2 and TRBJ1-2; 8 nucleotides match TRBD1. CDR3 length: 14 amino acids. V was clipped by 5 bases and J by 5 bases; unmatched bases: 7. Germline V CDR1 and CDR2: SNHLY, FYNNEI. The CDR3 loop reads CASSSTGGRYGYTF. For the CDR3, the DNA is TGTGCCAGCAGTAGTACAGGGGGGAGGTATGGCTACACCTTC. The whole variable domain, filled in from reference TRBV2 and TRBJ1-2, reads EPEVTQTPSHQVTQMGQEVILRCVPISNHLYFYWYRQILGQKVEFLVSFYNNEISEKSEIFDDQFSVERPDGSNFTLKIRSTKLEDSAMYFCASSSTGGRYGYTFGSGTRLTVV.

The rearrangement joins TRBV7-9 to TRBJ2-2, with no clear D. Germline-derived CDR1 and CDR2 are SEHNR and FQNEAQ (reference sequence). Trimming stripped 1 base from V and 4 bases from J, with 7 bases between. This CDR3 is built from 14 residues. The CDR3 DNA reads as TGTGCCAGCAGCTTAGTGCCTAGCACCGGGGAGCTGTTTTTT. Translated, it gives CASSLVPSTGELFF.

The chain has TRBV5-1 and TRBJ1-2, with D possibly matching TRBD1 (6 bases). CDR1 and CDR2 from the germline V gene are SGHRS and YFSETQ. CDR3 length: 14 residues. Trimming stripped 4 bases from V and 4 bases from J, with 14 bases between. The CDR3 nucleotides read TGCGCCAGCAGCATTACAGGGTTCCGCTATGGCTACACCTTC. Its translation is CASSITGFRYGYTF.

The chain combines TRBV19 with TRBJ2-5, with TRBD1 matching 7 bases. After removal of 7 bases from V and 4 bases from J, the junction contained 12 bases not matched to a gene. From germline, CDR1 is LNHDA and CDR2 SQIVND (reference sequence). The CDR3 is 15 amino acids. The CDR3 loop is CASNSGGPPSETQYF. The CDR3 DNA is TGTGCCAGTAATTCAGGGGGACCTCCGTCAGAGACCCAGTACTTC.

The chain recombines TRBV7-9 with TRBJ2-2; no clear D gene. Germline V gene data show CDR1 as SEHNR and CDR2 as FQNEAQ (reference sequence). This CDR3 comprises 13 residues. V was shortened by 0 bases and J by 5 bases, with 4 bases between the two germline ends. CDR3 sequence: CASSLAATGELFF. CDR3 nucleotide sequence: TGTGCCAGCAGCTTAGCAGCGACCGGGGAGCTGTTTTTT.

This clone showed up just once. The gene calls are TRBV5-1 and TRBJ2-2, with TRBD1 as a possible D gene (5 bases). This CDR3 is 15 amino acids long. Per germline, CDR1 SGHRS and CDR2 YFSETQ. V lost 4 bases and J 6 bases, leaving 16 bases between the germline ends. CDR3 DNA: TGCGCCAGCAGCATCCCAGGGATCGTAGCCGGGGAGCTGTTTTTT. It yields the protein CASSIPGIVAGELFF.

The chain carries TRBV5-1 and TRBJ2-1; 10 positions agree with TRBD1. The CDR3 extends over 15 amino acids. Per germline, CDR1 SGHRS and CDR2 YFSETQ. V dropped 0 bases and J dropped 5; count of bases not matched to a gene: 2. CDR3 in amino acids: CASSLEGTGDNEQFF. In DNA form, the CDR3 reads TGCGCCAGCAGCTTGGAGGGGACAGGGGACAATGAGCAGTTCTTC.

The chain combines TRBV7-9 with TRBJ1-4; 8 bases match TRBD1. This CDR3 contains 14 residues. Losses at the gene ends were 3 bases for V and 8 bases for J; bases not matched to a gene: 5. Germline V gene lookup returns CDR1 SEHNR and CDR2 FQNEAQ (reference sequence). This CDR3 is CASSFGTGEEKLFF. Written as DNA, the CDR3 is TGTGCCAGCAGCTTCGGGACAGGAGAGGAAAAACTGTTTTTT.

This chain joins TRBV7-9 and TRBJ2-1; TRBD2 agrees at 11 bases. J was trimmed by 7 bases and V by 4 bases; bases with no gene match: 12. The V gene's germline CDR1 is SEHNR and CDR2 FQNEAQ (reference sequence). This CDR3 contains 17 residues. The DNA for the CDR3 is TGTGCCAGCAGCTCCCTTTTGGTAGCGGGAGGGAGGAATGAGCAGTTCTTC. It yields the protein CASSSLLVAGGRNEQFF.

The CDR3 protein is CASSTQGAKNEQFF. The CDR3 DNA reads TGTGCCAGCTCAACACAGGGGGCTAAGAATGAGCAGTTCTTC. The rearrangement links TRBV18 to TRBJ2-1, with TRBD1 matching over 9 bases. The CDR3 has 14 residues. Trimming took 5 bases from V and 7 from J; bases not matched to a gene: 6. Germline V gene data show CDR1 as KGHSH and CDR2 as LQKENI.

The chain couples TRBV19 to TRBJ1-5, with 9 bases matching TRBD1. V was pared by 4 bases and J by 5 bases, with 9 bases of the junction left unmatched. Germline V gene data show CDR1 as LNHDA and CDR2 as SQIVND (reference sequence). This CDR3 is 16 amino acids long. The chain's CDR3 is CASSTTGGPGDQPQHF. CDR3 nucleotides: TGTGCCAGTAGTACTACAGGGGGCCCAGGGGATCAGCCCCAGCATTTT. Using reference TRBV19 and TRBJ1-5 for the parts outside the CDR3, the full variable domain is DGGITQSPKYLFRKEGQNVTLSCEQNLNHDAMYWYRQDPGQGLRLIYYSQIVNDFQKGDIAEGYSVSREKKESFPLTVTSAQKNPTAFYLCASSTTGGPGDQPQHFGDGTRLSIL.

The chain has TRBV2 and TRBJ2-1; D might be TRBD1 (6 bases). The CDR3 runs to 13 residues. Germline V CDR1 and CDR2: SNHLY, FYNNEI. The V end was cut by 7 bases, the J end by 3 bases, with 10 bases between. The CDR3 region has the DNA TGTGCCAGCAACGACAGGAGCTACAATGAGCAGTTCTTC. Translating gives CASNDRSYNEQFF.

The chain uses TRBV7-8 and TRBJ2-7; possible D gene TRBD2, 5 bases. Germline V lookup: CDR1 SGHVS, CDR2 FQNEAQ. The CDR3 has 14 amino acids. V was cut by 5 bases and J by 2 bases, with 13 bases left in between. This CDR3 is CASSTEGFTYEQYF. CDR3 nucleotides: TGTGCCAGCAGCACCGAGGGCTTCACCTACGAGCAGTACTTC.

The V call is TRBV19, the J call TRBJ1-2; tentative D call: TRBD1 (6 bases). CDR3 length: 15 amino acids. V dropped 6 bases and J dropped 8 bases, with 22 bases sitting between them. The germline V gene has CDR1 LNHDA and CDR2 SQIVND (reference sequence). In DNA, the CDR3 is TGTGCCAGTAGCCATAACTCAGACAGGCTTGGGGGCTACACCTTC. Translating gives CASSHNSDRLGGYTF.

This clone has more than one count but fewer than ten. The gene calls are TRBV29-1 and TRBJ1-1; TRBD1 matches at 7 bases. Germline values: CDR1 SQVTM, CDR2 ANQGSEA. With V trimmed by 5 bases and J by 3 bases, 6 bases remained unmatched. This CDR3 has 13 residues. The CDR3 reads CSVNRGVDTEAFF. CDR3 nucleotide sequence: TGCAGCGTTAACAGGGGAGTTGACACTGAAGCTTTCTTT.

The V gene is TRBV7-9, the J gene TRBJ2-1, with D unresolved. This CDR3 has 13 amino acids. Germline assignment: CDR1 SEHNR and CDR2 FQNEAQ (reference sequence). V was shortened by 5 bases and J by 5 bases, with 10 bases between the two germline ends. The CDR3 bases are TGTGCCAGCAGCAGTGGGTCGCACAATGAGCAGTTCTTC. This gives the protein CASSSGSHNEQFF.

V is TRBV12-5 and J is TRBJ2-3; D might be TRBD1 or TRBD2, each matching 5 bases. Between the trimmed V and J ends, which lost 5 bases and 4 bases, there was a span of 16 bases. From germline, CDR1 is LGHNT and CDR2 FRNRAP. This CDR3 region has 15 residues. DNA of the CDR3: TGTGCTAGTGGTCCCCCACTACCGGGGCCAGATACGCAGTATTTT. Protein: CASGPPLPGPDTQYF. The whole variable domain, filled in from reference TRBV12-5 and TRBJ2-3, reads DARVTQTPRHKVTEMGQEVTMRCQPILGHNTVFWYRQTMMQGLELLAYFRNRAPLDDSGMPKDRFSAEMPDATLATLKIQPSEPRDSAVYFCASGPPLPGPDTQYFGPGTRLTVL.

The chain recombines TRBV4-1 with TRBJ2-7; D ambiguous. The ends were cut back, 3 bases at V and 6 bases at J, with 18 bases in the middle. This CDR3 region has 15 residues. Germline CDR1 and CDR2: MGHRA and YSYEKL. CDR3 nucleotide sequence: TGCGCCAGCAGCCAGGCGGTAACACAGTTTGGCGAGCAGTACTTC. Translated, it gives CASSQAVTQFGEQYF.

This rearrangement joins TRBV7-2 to TRBJ1-3; the D gene is possibly TRBD1 (6 bases). CDR1 is SGHTA, CDR2 FQGNSA, per germline. The CDR3 is made up of 16 amino acids. The ends were cut back, 5 bases at V and 4 bases at J, with 18 bases in the middle. CDR3 residues: CASSQGLMRAGNTIYF. DNA of the CDR3: TGTGCCAGCAGCCAGGGGTTGATGAGAGCAGGAAACACCATATATTTT.

V is TRBV7-2 and J is TRBJ1-1, with D perhaps matching TRBD1 (5 bases). Germline CDR1 reads SGHTA; CDR2 reads FQGNSA. The CDR3 is 15 residues long. The V end was cut by 7 bases, the J end by 5 bases, with 20 bases between. In DNA form, the CDR3 reads TGTGCCAGCACCCCATCGGGGGGGACGAGGACTGAAGCTTTCTTT. It codes for CASTPSGGTRTEAFF.

The chain carries TRBV6-2 or TRBV6-3 and TRBJ2-1; 13 positions agree with TRBD2. CDR1 is MNHEY and CDR2 is SVGEGT in the germline V gene. This CDR3 contains 15 residues. J was trimmed by 12 bases and V by 4 bases; bases with no gene match: 9. The chain's CDR3 is CASSSGTSGKRGQFF. CDR3 coding DNA: TGTGCCAGCAGTTCGGGGACTAGCGGGAAAAGGGGGCAGTTCTTC.

The chain employs TRBV5-1 and TRBJ2-3, with TRBD2 matching over 13 bases. Germline assignment: CDR1 SGHRS and CDR2 YFSETQ. There are 14 residues in the CDR3. V was pared by 5 bases and J by 3 bases, with 0 bases of the junction left unmatched. DNA of the CDR3: TGCGCCAGCAGGACTAGCGGGGGGACAGATACGCAGTATTTT. Protein product: CASRTSGGTDTQYF.